This T cell receptor beta chain was documented in a study of cytomegalovirus exposure and HLA in healthy donors. Study observations and caveats: Among immune exposure information, only CMV serostatus was available. Rare sequences made up most TCRs, while some public TCRs were found in many donors. In vitro data verified a few CMV-associated chains as specific for CMV antigens. When a later analysis compared HLA-associated TCR beta chains with equally common others, the HLA-associated chains turned out to be more clonally expanded and to have lower generation probabilities.

The CDR3 loop spans 13 amino acids. From germline, CDR1 is LNHDA and CDR2 SQIVND (reference sequence). V was trimmed by 3 bases and J by 6 bases, leaving 9 bases between them. A word on this clone: The antigen remains undetermined.

With 60 Vbeta and 13 Jbeta primers, the PCR was carried out. TCRdb keeps only in-frame clones here, not all; method: immunoSEQ multiplex PCR. The sample has about 120,000 clones; less than 85% are singletons. The chain employs TRBV19 and TRBJ1-5, with unresolved D. What was sequenced was PBMCs. The receptor was isolated from a man younger than 30 in good health and CMV-seropositive. The CDR3 bases are TGTGCCAGTAGTATCCTTCGCGGTCAGCCCCAGCATTTT. This gives the protein CASSILRGQPQHF. Looking up the rest from reference TRBV19 and TRBJ1-5 gives the full variable domain: DGGITQSPKYLFRKEGQNVTLSCEQNLNHDAMYWYRQDPGQGLRLIYYSQIVNDFQKGDIAEGYSVSREKKESFPLTVTSAQKNPTAFYLCASSILRGQPQHFGDGTRLSIL.